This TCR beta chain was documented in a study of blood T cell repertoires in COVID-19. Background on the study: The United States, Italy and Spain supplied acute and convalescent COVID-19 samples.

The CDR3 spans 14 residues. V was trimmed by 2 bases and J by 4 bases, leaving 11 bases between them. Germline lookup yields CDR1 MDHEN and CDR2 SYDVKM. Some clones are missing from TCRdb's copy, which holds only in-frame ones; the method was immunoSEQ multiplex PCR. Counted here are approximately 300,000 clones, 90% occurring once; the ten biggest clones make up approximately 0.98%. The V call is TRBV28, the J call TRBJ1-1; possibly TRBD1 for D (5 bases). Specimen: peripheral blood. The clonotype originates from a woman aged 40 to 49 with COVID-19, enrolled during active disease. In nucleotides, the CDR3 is TGTGCCAGCAGTTTAGGGGGTAGCGGCACTGAAGCTTTCTTT. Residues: CASSLGGSGTEAFF.